This T cell receptor beta chain was captured in a study of a mutant IDH1 vaccine in newly diagnosed glioma. CDR1 SGHRS and CDR2 YFSETQ come from the germline V gene. The CDR3 is made up of 16 amino acids. V was pared by 0 bases and J by 0 bases, with 11 bases between. Documented time point: baseline, week 1 (first vaccination visit). The treatment: pre-vaccination baseline after standard-of-care therapy. Only in-frame clones appear in the TCRdb table, and some are missing; sequencing was by immunoSEQ multiplex PCR. The sample yields around 30,000 clones, approximately 80% seen once. This chain connects TRBV5-1 to TRBJ2-3; maybe TRBD2 (6 bases). Sequencing was performed on peripheral blood mononuclear cells (PBMCs), taken from a glioma patient treated with radiotherapy, temozolomide or both. The sequence derives from a man aged 50 to 60 with glioma. Some clones in this sample may be carry-over from other donors' samples. CDR3 sequence reads: CASSLAKGTSTDTQYF. The CDR3 region has the DNA TGCGCCAGCAGCTTGGCCAAGGGGACTAGCACAGATACGCAGTATTTT.